The T cell receptor beta chain described here comes from a study of breast tumors, draining lymph nodes, adjacent tissues. Comments on this clonotype: Its antigen is undetermined.

Study findings and constraints: Tumor repertoires ranked between lymph nodes and nontumor tissue in diversity, with V and J gene preferences. Data fit most tumor T cells coming from lymph node, expanding in tumor.

TCRdb reanalysed the multiplex PCR reads using MiXCR and keeps one entry per CDR3 protein. The sample shows some 120,000 distinct CDR3 sequences, just under 20% of them seen only once. The CDR3 contains 15 residues. The V gene's germline CDR1 is SGHDT and CDR2 YYEEEE. Trimming shortened V by 2 bases and J by 5 bases, and 14 bases separated the two germline ends. Breast cancer patients provided tissue from their axillary draining lymph nodes. The sequence was obtained from a female donor with breast cancer. Some clones in this sample may be carry-over from other donors' samples. The chain combines TRBV5-6 with TRBJ2-1; TRBD2 is a possible D gene (6 bases). The specimen was axillary lymph node tissue. CDR3 in amino acids: CASSFFTSTNNEQFF. The CDR3 bases are TGTGCCAGCAGCTTTTTTACTAGCACAAACAATGAGCAGTTCTTC.